This T cell receptor (beta chain) appears in the sequencing data of a study of T cell responses to AZD1222 COVID-19 vaccine. Points on this clone: Its antigen is not identified.

Whole-study results and caveats: Epitopes outside B.1.351 and B.1.1.7 mutated regions reportedly drew nearly half of spike TCRs.

V lost 6 bases and J lost 1, with 12 bases in between. Germline loops: CDR1 ENHRY, CDR2 SYGVKD. The CDR3 has 14 amino acids. Assay used: immunoSEQ multiplex PCR; TCRdb lists only in-frame clones, some missing. The sample holds some 170,000 clones, 70% to 90% seen once. V is TRBV10-3 and J is TRBJ1-1; no clear D gene. This clonotype was obtained from an adult in good health. The input for sequencing was peripheral blood, taken on day 0 of AZD1222 vaccination. The CDR3 protein is CAIREGIANTEAFF. The CDR3 DNA sequence: TGTGCCATCAGGGAGGGTATAGCGAACACTGAAGCTTTCTTT.